This entry is about one TCR beta chain. Its matching antigen is unknown. These data belong to a study of shared clonotypes between healthy human individuals. Regarding the study as a whole: Sequencing depth was predicted to influence how clonotypes are shared among donors.

Some clones are missing from TCRdb's copy, which holds only in-frame ones; the method was immunoSEQ multiplex PCR. The sample has roughly 640,000 clones, about 74% seen once. Donors included only healthy HIV-negative adults lacking recent acute infections or vaccinations. The receptor's source is a woman under 40 in good health. The sample was memory CD4+ T cells sorted from blood. Subset in this sample: CD45RA-negative fraction.

CDR3 loop: CAISESLDRAEQYF. CDR3 DNA sequence: TGTGCCATCAGTGAGTCCTTGGACAGGGCCGAGCAGTACTTC. This chain connects TRBV10-3 to TRBJ2-7, with 8 bases that match TRBD1. The CDR3 length is 14 residues. Per germline, CDR1 ENHRY and CDR2 SYGVKD. The ends lost 0 bases at V and 6 bases at J; junction bases unmatched: 4.